The rows below give T cell receptor beta chains drawn from one sample of a study of identifying expanded T cells in peripheral blood. Using immunoSEQ multiplex PCR, the repertoire was profiled, and TCRdb retains in-frame clones only, with some absent. The sample carries about 58,000 clones, about four fifths recorded once. The material sequenced was blood. These receptors came from a person between 18 and 75 years old in good health. Both conserved end residues are part of each CDR3. D genes are given only for firm matches. Size tells how often a clone was seen (once, few, many) or the class of an expanded clone, and some rows leave it out.

12	few	TRBV10-3	-	TRBJ2-7	CAISAGHYEQYF	TGTGCCATCAGTGCCGGACACTACGAGCAGTACTTC
14	-	TRBV5-4	-	TRBJ1-3	CASSLQGSGNTIYF	TGTGCCAGCAGCTTACAGGGCTCTGGAAACACCATATATTTT
14	few	TRBV5-1	-	TRBJ2-3	CASSKGPAGDTQYF	TGCGCCAGCAGCAAGGGACCCGCAGGGGATACGCAGTATTTT
13	once	TRBV6-5	TRBD1	TRBJ2-7	CASSYRQGGEQYF	TGTGCCAGCAGTTACCGACAGGGCGGCGAGCAGTACTTC
14	-	TRBV5-1	-	TRBJ2-5	CASSPVYAQETQYF	TGCGCCAGCAGCCCGGTGTACGCCCAAGAGACCCAGTACTTC
14	few	TRBV7-2	-	TRBJ2-7	CASSLGLSSYEQYF	TGTGCCAGCAGCTTAGGGTTAAGCTCCTACGAGCAGTACTTC
16	-	TRBV19	-	TRBJ1-5	CASSTLAGFSNQPQHF	TGTGCCAGTAGTACCCTCGCAGGGTTTAGCAATCAGCCCCAGCATTTT
14	-	TRBV5-4	TRBD2	TRBJ2-5	CASSFLAGGETQYF	TGTGCCAGCAGCTTTCTAGCGGGGGGAGAGACCCAGTACTTC
11	-	TRBV19	-	TRBJ2-7	CASSIRGEQYF	TGTGCCAGTAGTATCAGGGGCGAGCAGTACTTC
11	once	TRBV7-8	-	TRBJ1-4	CASSFSEKLFF	TGTGCCAGCAGCTTCAGTGAAAAACTGTTTTTT
14	-	TRBV5-4	TRBD1	TRBJ2-7	CASSPGQGGYEQYF	TGTGCCAGCAGCCCGGGACAGGGGGGGTACGAGCAGTACTTC
13	few	TRBV2	-	TRBJ1-1	CASTLTGSREAFF	TGTGCCAGCACCCTAACAGGGTCCAGGGAAGCTTTCTTT
14	-	TRBV18	TRBD2	TRBJ2-1	CASSPQREYNEQFF	TGTGCCAGCTCACCCCAGCGGGAGTACAATGAGCAGTTCTTC
13	-	TRBV18	-	TRBJ2-5	CASSPGSQETQYF	TGTGCCAGCTCACCGGGAAGCCAAGAGACCCAGTACTTC
14	-	TRBV7-8	TRBD1	TRBJ1-3	CASSLGGQGNTIYF	TGTGCCAGCAGCTTAGGGGGACAGGGAAACACCATATATTTT
13	-	TRBV7-9	-	TRBJ1-1	CASSLGVSAEAFF	TGTGCCAGCAGCTTAGGGGTTAGCGCTGAAGCTTTCTTT
15	-	TRBV14	TRBD2	TRBJ2-1	CASSLRGRAFDEQFF	TGTGCCAGCAGCCTACGCGGGAGGGCGTTTGATGAGCAGTTCTTC
14	-	TRBV6-5	-	TRBJ1-1	CASSYRGGNTEAFF	TGTGCCAGCAGTTACAGGGGAGGGAACACTGAAGCTTTCTTT
13	-	TRBV4-3	TRBD1	TRBJ1-1	CASSQPTGSEAFF	TGCGCCAGCAGCCAACCGACAGGGAGTGAAGCTTTCTTT
15	-	TRBV30	TRBD1	TRBJ1-1	CAWSVLVTGIGEAFF	TGTGCCTGGAGTGTACTCGTGACAGGGATTGGTGAAGCTTTCTTT